Listed below are T cell receptor beta chains from one sample, sequenced in a study of T cell responses to AZD1222 COVID-19 vaccine. The repertoire was sequenced with immunoSEQ multiplex PCR; TCRdb's copy has only in-frame clones and lacks some. The table has about 42,000 clones, approximately 89% seen once. Sequencing used peripheral blood, obtained 28 days after the second AZD1222 dose. The receptors here all came from an adult who received the AZD1222 COVID-19 vaccine. Both conserved end residues are part of each CDR3. Fields, in order: J gene, D gene, V gene, clone size, CDR3 protein, CDR3 DNA. A D gene is named only where the DNA matches it firmly. Clone size appears in some rows only: once, few, many, or a class for an expanded clone.

TRBJ2-3,TRBD1,TRBV6-5,-,CASSRTGLLADTQYF,TGTGCCAGCAGTCGGACAGGGTTGTTAGCAGATACGCAGTATTTT
TRBJ2-7,-,TRBV2,-,CASSPNPAPGQRYEQYF,TGTGCCAGCAGCCCCAACCCTGCTCCAGGTCAGCGATACGAGCAGTACTTC
TRBJ1-6,TRBD1,TRBV18,-,CATRPGQLNSPLHF,TGTGCCACAAGACCGGGACAGTTGAATTCACCCCTCCACTTT
TRBJ1-1,TRBD1,TRBV11-3,-,CASSPNPGQGAFF,TGTGCCAGCAGCCCCAACCCCGGACAGGGAGCTTTCTTT
TRBJ1-2,-,TRBV6-5,-,CASSLTFTSLNYGYTF,TGTGCCAGCAGTTTAACCTTTACGTCCCTAAACTATGGCTACACCTTC
TRBJ2-2,-,TRBV18,-,CASSPGHERPGELFF,TGTGCCAGCTCACCAGGACACGAACGGCCCGGGGAGCTGTTTTTT
TRBJ2-3,TRBD2,TRBV3-1/TRBV3-2,-,CASSQGLAGDTQYF,TGTGCCAGCAGCCAGGGACTAGCGGGTGATACGCAGTATTTT
TRBJ2-3,TRBD2,TRBV9,few,CASSVGTSGGRTDTQYF,TGTGCCAGCAGCGTAGGGACTAGCGGGGGGCGCACAGATACGCAGTATTTT
TRBJ1-3,-,TRBV2,-,CASSEQWSGNTIYF,TGTGCCAGCAGTGAACAATGGTCTGGAAACACCATATATTTT
TRBJ2-2,-,TRBV6-5,once,CASSYDRSNTGELFF,TGTGCCAGCAGTTACGACAGGTCGAACACCGGGGAGCTGTTTTTT
TRBJ1-4,-,TRBV2,-,CASSDAGKLFF,TGTGCCAGCAGTGACGCAGGAAAACTGTTTTTT
TRBJ2-2,-,TRBV5-4,-,CASSLDSGELFF,TGTGCCAGCAGCTTAGACTCCGGGGAGCTGTTTTTT
TRBJ2-6,TRBD1,TRBV14,-,CASSQVNRGISGANVLTF,TGTGCCAGCAGCCAAGTTAACAGGGGTATCTCTGGGGCCAACGTCCTGACTTTC
TRBJ2-1,-,TRBV7-9,-,CASSLTPSGQFF,TGTGCCAGCAGCTTAACCCCCTCAGGGCAGTTCTTC
TRBJ2-7,TRBD1,TRBV6-5,-,CASRSSDRNSYEQYF,TGTGCCAGCAGATCATCGGACAGGAATTCCTACGAGCAGTACTTC
TRBJ1-1,-,TRBV18,once,CASSPNFDRLNTEAFF,TGTGCCAGCTCACCCAACTTCGACAGACTGAACACTGAAGCTTTCTTT
TRBJ1-2,-,TRBV7-9,-,CASSSRWYGYTF,TGTGCCAGCAGCTCAAGATGGTATGGCTACACCTTC
TRBJ1-5,-,TRBV5-8,-,CASSRRMGMGNQPQHF,TGTGCCAGCAGCCGACGAATGGGCATGGGCAATCAGCCCCAGCATTTT
TRBJ2-1,TRBD2,TRBV12-5,-,CASGLQSGSIFF,TGTGCTAGTGGTTTGCAGAGCGGGAGTATATTCTTC
TRBJ2-5,-,TRBV6-5,-,CAIRVGLGYQETQYF,TGTGCCATCCGGGTGGGACTCGGGTACCAAGAGACCCAGTACTTC
TRBJ2-2,-,TRBV5-1,-,CASSLEGSNTGELFF,TGCGCCAGCAGCTTGGAGGGGTCGAACACCGGGGAGCTGTTTTTT
TRBJ2-7,-,TRBV13,-,CASSFNGNGVSYEQYF,TGTGCCAGCAGCTTCAACGGGAACGGGGTCTCCTACGAGCAGTACTTC
TRBJ2-2,TRBD1,TRBV7-3,once,CASSRQGFNTGELFF,TGTGCCAGCAGCCGACAGGGATTTAACACCGGGGAGCTGTTTTTT
TRBJ2-1,-,TRBV5-1,once,CASSLGPANNEQFF,TGCGCCAGCAGCTTAGGACCAGCAAACAATGAGCAGTTCTTC
TRBJ1-2,-,TRBV27,-,CASRTDMNYGYTF,TGTGCCAGCAGAACCGACATGAACTATGGCTACACCTTC
TRBJ2-1,-,TRBV3-1/TRBV3-2,-,CASSQGRSTYNEQFF,TGTGCCAGCAGCCAAGGGCGGTCCACCTACAATGAGCAGTTCTTC
TRBJ2-1,-,TRBV6-5,-,CAVKGGDSYNEQFF,TGTGCCGTAAAGGGGGGGGACAGTTACAATGAGCAGTTCTTC
TRBJ1-2,TRBD1,TRBV16,-,CASSQRQGNYGYTF,TGTGCCAGCAGCCAGAGACAGGGCAATTATGGCTACACCTTC
TRBJ1-1,-,TRBV7-9,-,CASSLVTNTEAFF,TGTGCCAGCAGCTTAGTAACGAACACTGAAGCTTTCTTT
TRBJ2-7,-,TRBV14,-,CASSQVRGGPTYEQYF,TGTGCCAGCAGCCAGGTCCGCGGAGGCCCTACCTACGAGCAGTACTTC
TRBJ2-1,-,TRBV18,-,CASSPGHGTKYNEQFF,TGTGCCAGCTCACCGGGCCACGGGACCAAGTACAATGAGCAGTTCTTC
TRBJ1-5,-,TRBV2,-,CASSSGPPLGNQPQHF,TGTGCCAGCAGTTCCGGGCCCCCCTTGGGCAATCAGCCCCAGCATTTT
TRBJ2-2,-,TRBV9,-,CASSPRVGWENTGELFF,TGTGCCAGCAGCCCCCGAGTAGGATGGGAGAACACCGGGGAGCTGTTTTTT
TRBJ1-2,-,TRBV3-1/TRBV3-2,-,CASSSLGGDGYTF,TGTGCCAGCAGCTCGCTGGGGGGAGATGGCTACACCTTC
TRBJ1-6,-,TRBV9,hyperexpanded,CASSGELSPLHF,TGTGCCAGCAGCGGGGAACTTTCACCCCTCCACTTT
TRBJ1-1,TRBD1,TRBV7-9,few,CASSPGQGEKAFF,TGTGCCAGCAGCCCGGGACAGGGGGAGAAAGCTTTCTTT
TRBJ2-1,-,TRBV7-9,-,CASSLGLRNYNEQFF,TGTGCCAGCAGCTTGGGATTGCGGAACTACAATGAGCAGTTCTTC
TRBJ2-7,-,TRBV6-2/TRBV6-3,once,CASSYYGTFYEQYF,TGTGCCAGCAGTTACTACGGGACTTTCTACGAGCAGTACTTC
TRBJ2-4,-,TRBV7-2,-,CASSHRTYQPPRGIQYF,TGTGCCAGCAGCCACAGGACTTACCAGCCACCAAGGGGCATTCAGTACTTC
TRBJ1-5,-,TRBV28,once,CASSQAGGNQPQHF,TGTGCCAGCAGTCAAGCAGGCGGGAATCAGCCCCAGCATTTT
TRBJ2-1,TRBD2,TRBV6-5,-,CASSSLAGGPYNEQFF,TGTGCCAGCAGTTCACTTGCGGGAGGGCCATACAATGAGCAGTTCTTC
TRBJ2-7,-,TRBV7-2,-,CASSPRDGLEQYF,TGTGCCAGCAGCCCAAGGGACGGTTTGGAGCAGTACTTC
TRBJ2-3,TRBD1,TRBV9,-,CASSAGTGGTDTQYF,TGTGCCAGCAGCGCCGGGACAGGGGGCACAGATACGCAGTATTTT